Listed here is a single T cell receptor (beta chain). Its antigen is undetermined. Reverse transcription of extracted RNA yielded cDNA, which provided the sequencing template. TCRdb's copy holds only in-frame clones and misses some; the assay was immunoSEQ multiplex PCR. The sample consists of 130,000 to 150,000 clones, around 51% of them appearing once. This specimen comes from a study of CD8+ T cells in alopecia areata. The wider study: Treated individuals took tofacitinib by mouth, 5 to 10 mg twice daily.

Whole-study results and caveats: Researchers report lesional scalp, most notably alopecia totalis/universalis, outstripped normal scalp in clonality.

The V segment lost 7 bases and the J segment 1 base; nucleotides outside the gene matches: 8. The CDR3 is 14 residues long. CDR1 and CDR2 (germline): SQVTM, ANQGSEA. The chain uses TRBV29-1 and TRBJ2-3; 7 bases are a match to TRBD2. The material was CD4+ T cells sorted from blood, obtained at week 0. This TCR was recovered from a human donor with alopecia areata. As DNA, the CDR3 is TGCAGCGCCCCCCTAAGCGGGGGCACAGATACGCAGTATTTT. It specifies CSAPLSGGTDTQYF.